Listed below are T cell receptor beta chains from one sample, sequenced in a study of technical replicates of blood from a few donors. The table came from immunoSEQ multiplex PCR; TCRdb's copy has only in-frame clones and leaves some out. The repertoire holds about 69,000 clones, with about 90% as singletons. The sequenced sample consisted of PBMCs. Every receptor here comes from a human donor in good health. Some clones in this sample may be carry-over from other donors' samples. CDR3s include the opening cysteine and the closing phenylalanine or tryptophan.

v_gene	j_gene	CDR3aa
TRBV6-6	TRBJ2-5	CASSYQTGNRETQYF
TRBV9	TRBJ1-6	CASSVRENSPLHF
TRBV4-1	TRBJ1-1	CASSVPGQAQRGAFF
TRBV28	TRBJ2-2	CASSLAGGGELFF
TRBV6-5	TRBJ1-1	CASSYFSSNTEAFF
TRBV19	TRBJ1-1	CASSPLSHSFEATEAFF
TRBV7-8	TRBJ2-2	CASSFGGRTGELFF
TRBV29-1	TRBJ2-1	CSAIAGGPYNEQFF
TRBV9	TRBJ2-3	CASNPGESSTDTQYF
TRBV6-5	TRBJ2-1	CASSFLVNTEQFF
TRBV18	TRBJ1-2	CASSPSPPRLGANYGYTF
TRBV7-9	TRBJ2-7	CASSSAQGTTYEQYF
TRBV7-2	TRBJ2-3	CASSLVSDAGVSTDTQYF
TRBV6-6	TRBJ2-3	CASNDRGKDTDTQYF
TRBV9	TRBJ2-7	CASSVGQGMDYEQYF
TRBV18	TRBJ1-5	CASSPVGTGGDQPQHF
TRBV5-1	TRBJ2-1	CASSSGLAGGPEFF
TRBV4-1	TRBJ1-2	CASSLTHREQRYGYTF
TRBV18	TRBJ1-3	CASSTTIDRGGNTIYF
TRBV7-9	TRBJ2-1	CASSLRLAGVNEQFF
TRBV7-3	TRBJ2-2	CASSFPGGELFF
TRBV6-5	TRBJ1-5	CASRETGGEQPQHF
TRBV19	TRBJ2-7	CASRFGTGISYEQYF
TRBV15	TRBJ2-7	CATSRASGDRIYEQYF
TRBV11-2	TRBJ2-2	CASSPGLSTTGELFF
TRBV9	TRBJ2-7	CASTAGTGGYEQYF
TRBV10-3	TRBJ1-1	CATRQGPNTEAFF
TRBV9	TRBJ2-1	CASSPRSYNEQFF
TRBV11-2	TRBJ1-4	CASSAANRGNEKLFF
TRBV18	TRBJ1-1	CASSPGTENTEAFF
TRBV7-7	TRBJ2-5	CASSYGTSGRAIETQYF
TRBV27	TRBJ2-5	CASSLLGQTQYF
TRBV5-1	TRBJ1-4	CASSPTATNEKLFF
TRBV10-3	TRBJ2-1	CAISESKTSGSFNEQFF
TRBV7-2	TRBJ2-7	CASSLAYDISYEQYF
TRBV6-5	TRBJ1-2	CASSRQATNYGYTF
TRBV9	TRBJ1-1	CASSAPRGGLVNTEAFF
TRBV10-3	TRBJ1-1	CAISEPRWGDTEAFF
TRBV5-1	TRBJ2-3	CASSLGGAADTQYF